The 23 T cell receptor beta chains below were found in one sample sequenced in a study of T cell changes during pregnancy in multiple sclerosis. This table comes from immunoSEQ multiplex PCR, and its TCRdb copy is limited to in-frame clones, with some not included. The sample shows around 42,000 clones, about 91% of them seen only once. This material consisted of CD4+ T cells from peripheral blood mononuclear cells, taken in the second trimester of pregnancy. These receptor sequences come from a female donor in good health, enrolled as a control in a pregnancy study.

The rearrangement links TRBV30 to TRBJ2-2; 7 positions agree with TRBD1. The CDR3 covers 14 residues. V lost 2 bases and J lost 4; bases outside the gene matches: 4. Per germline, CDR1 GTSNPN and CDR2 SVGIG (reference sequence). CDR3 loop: CAWSRPGGTGELFF. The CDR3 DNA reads TGTGCCTGGAGTCGGCCAGGGGGCACCGGGGAGCTGTTTTTT.

CDR3 sequence: CASSVAVGGRLAGGNEQFF. The DNA of the CDR3 is TGTGCCAGCAGCGTAGCCGTAGGGGGTAGGCTAGCGGGGGGAAATGAGCAGTTCTTC. The chain is built from TRBV9 and TRBJ2-1, with 11 bases aligning to TRBD2. The V gene's germline CDR1 is SGDLS and CDR2 YYNGEE. J was trimmed by 7 bases and V by 0 bases; bases with no gene match: 15. The CDR3 has 19 amino acids.

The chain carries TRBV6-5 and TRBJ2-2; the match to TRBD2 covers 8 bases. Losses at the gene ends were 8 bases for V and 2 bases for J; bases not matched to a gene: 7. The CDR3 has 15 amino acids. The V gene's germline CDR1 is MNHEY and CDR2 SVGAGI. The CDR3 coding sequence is TGTGCCAGCGGGCTAGCGGGTTCAAACACCGGGGAGCTGTTTTTT. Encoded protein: CASGLAGSNTGELFF.

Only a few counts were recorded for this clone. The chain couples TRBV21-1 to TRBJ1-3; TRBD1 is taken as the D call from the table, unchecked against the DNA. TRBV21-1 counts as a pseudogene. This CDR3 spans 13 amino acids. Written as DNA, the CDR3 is TGTGCCAGCGTACAGGGGATCGGAAACACCATATATTTT. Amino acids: CASVQGIGNTIYF.

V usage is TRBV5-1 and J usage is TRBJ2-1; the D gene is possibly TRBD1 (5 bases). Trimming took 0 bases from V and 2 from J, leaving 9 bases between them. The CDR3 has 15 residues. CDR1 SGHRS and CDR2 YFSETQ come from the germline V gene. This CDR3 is CASSLVDITYNEQFF. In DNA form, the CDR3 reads TGCGCCAGCAGCTTGGTGGACATAACCTACAATGAGCAGTTCTTC.

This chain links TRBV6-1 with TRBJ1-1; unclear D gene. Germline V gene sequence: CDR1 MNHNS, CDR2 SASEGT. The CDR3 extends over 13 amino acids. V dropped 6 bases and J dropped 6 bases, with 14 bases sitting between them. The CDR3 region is CASSPYWTPEAFF. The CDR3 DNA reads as TGTGCCAGCAGCCCCTACTGGACTCCTGAAGCTTTCTTT.

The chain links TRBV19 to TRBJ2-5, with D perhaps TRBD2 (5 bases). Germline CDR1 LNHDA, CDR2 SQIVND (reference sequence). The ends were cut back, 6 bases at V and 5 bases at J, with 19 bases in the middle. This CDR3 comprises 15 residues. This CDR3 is CASSHTDGLGETQYF. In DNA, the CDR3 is TGTGCCAGTAGCCATACCGACGGACTGGGGGAGACCCAGTACTTC.

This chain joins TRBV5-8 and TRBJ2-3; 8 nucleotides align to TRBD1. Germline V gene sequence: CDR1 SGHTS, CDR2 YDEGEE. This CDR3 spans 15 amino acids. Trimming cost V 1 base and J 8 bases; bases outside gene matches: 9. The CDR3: CASSLFQGAPPTQYF. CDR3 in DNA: TGTGCCAGCAGCTTGTTCCAGGGGGCTCCCCCTACGCAGTATTTT.

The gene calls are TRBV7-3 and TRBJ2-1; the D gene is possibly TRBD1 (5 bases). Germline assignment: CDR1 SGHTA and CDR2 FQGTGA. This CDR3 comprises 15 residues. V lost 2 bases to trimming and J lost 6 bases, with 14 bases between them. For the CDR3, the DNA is TGTGCCAGCAGCTTATTCGCAGGGTACGTCAATGAGCAGTTCTTC. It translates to CASSLFAGYVNEQFF. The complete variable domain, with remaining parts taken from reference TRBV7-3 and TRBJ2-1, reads GAGVSQTPSNKVTEKGKYVELRCDPISGHTALYWYRQSLGQGPEFLIYFQGTGAADDSGLPNDRFFAVRPEGSVSTLKIQRTERGDSAVYLCASSLFAGYVNEQFFGPGTRLTVL.

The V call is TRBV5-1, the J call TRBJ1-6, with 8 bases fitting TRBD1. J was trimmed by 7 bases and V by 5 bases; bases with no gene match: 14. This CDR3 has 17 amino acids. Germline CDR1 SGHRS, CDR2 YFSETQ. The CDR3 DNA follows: TGCGCCAGCAGTCGACAGGGGCAAGTTTCGGTCAATTCACCCCTCCACTTT. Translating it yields CASSRQGQVSVNSPLHF.

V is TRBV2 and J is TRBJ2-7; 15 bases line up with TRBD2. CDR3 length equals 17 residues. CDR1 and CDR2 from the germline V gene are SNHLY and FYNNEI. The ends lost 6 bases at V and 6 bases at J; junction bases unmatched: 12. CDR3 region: CASREPRTSGRAPEQYF. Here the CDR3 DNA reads TGTGCCAGCAGAGAACCTCGGACTAGCGGGAGGGCCCCCGAGCAGTACTTC.

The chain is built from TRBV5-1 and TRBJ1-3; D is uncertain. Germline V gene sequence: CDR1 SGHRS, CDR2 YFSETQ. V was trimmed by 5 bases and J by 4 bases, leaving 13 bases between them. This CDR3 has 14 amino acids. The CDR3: CASSSGSPGNTIYF. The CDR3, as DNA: TGCGCCAGCAGTTCCGGGTCTCCGGGAAACACCATATATTTT.

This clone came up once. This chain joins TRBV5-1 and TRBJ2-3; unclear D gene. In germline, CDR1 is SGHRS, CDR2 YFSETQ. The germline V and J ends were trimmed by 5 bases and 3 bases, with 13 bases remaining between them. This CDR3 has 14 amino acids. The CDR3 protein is CASSSHLITDTQYF. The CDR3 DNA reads TGCGCCAGCAGTTCACATTTGATTACAGATACGCAGTATTTT.

The CDR3 spells CASSVTGGGYNEQFF. For the CDR3, the DNA is TGTGCCAGTAGTGTAACAGGGGGGGGCTACAATGAGCAGTTCTTC. The V call is TRBV19, the J call TRBJ2-1; D is possibly TRBD1 (8 bases). Germline V lookup: CDR1 LNHDA, CDR2 SQIVND (reference sequence). The V end was cut by 5 bases, the J end by 3 bases, with 14 bases between. This CDR3 spans 15 amino acids.

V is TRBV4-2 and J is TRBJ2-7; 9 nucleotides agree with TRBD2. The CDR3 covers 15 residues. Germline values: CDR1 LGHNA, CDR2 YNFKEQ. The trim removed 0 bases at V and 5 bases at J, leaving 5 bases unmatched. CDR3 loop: CASSQERLAGNEQYF. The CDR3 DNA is TGTGCCAGCAGCCAAGAGAGGCTAGCGGGAAACGAGCAGTACTTC.

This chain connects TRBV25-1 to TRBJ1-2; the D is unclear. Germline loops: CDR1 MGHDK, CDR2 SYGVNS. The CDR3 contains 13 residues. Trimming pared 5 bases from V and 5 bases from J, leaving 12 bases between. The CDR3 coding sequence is TGTGCCAGCAGTAGTACAGTCGAGTATGGCTACACCTTC. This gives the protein CASSSTVEYGYTF.

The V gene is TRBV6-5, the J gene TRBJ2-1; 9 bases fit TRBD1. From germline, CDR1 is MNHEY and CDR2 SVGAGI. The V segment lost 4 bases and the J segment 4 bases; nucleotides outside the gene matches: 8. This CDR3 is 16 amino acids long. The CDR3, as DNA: TGTGCCAGCAGTTCTGAGACAGGGGGTATTTACAATGAGCAGTTCTTC. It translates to CASSSETGGIYNEQFF.

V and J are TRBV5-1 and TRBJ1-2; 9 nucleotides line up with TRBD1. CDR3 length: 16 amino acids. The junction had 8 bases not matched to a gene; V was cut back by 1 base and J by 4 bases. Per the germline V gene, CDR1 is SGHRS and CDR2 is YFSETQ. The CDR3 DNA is TGCGCCAGCAGCTTGAATACAGGGGGCTTCGGCTATGGCTACACCTTC. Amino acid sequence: CASSLNTGGFGYGYTF.

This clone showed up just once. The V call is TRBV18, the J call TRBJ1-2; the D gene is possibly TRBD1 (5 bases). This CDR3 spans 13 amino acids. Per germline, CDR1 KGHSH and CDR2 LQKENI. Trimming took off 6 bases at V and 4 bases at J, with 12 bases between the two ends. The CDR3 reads CASSPTDSYGYTF. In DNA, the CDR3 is TGTGCCAGCTCGCCAACTGACAGCTATGGCTACACCTTC.

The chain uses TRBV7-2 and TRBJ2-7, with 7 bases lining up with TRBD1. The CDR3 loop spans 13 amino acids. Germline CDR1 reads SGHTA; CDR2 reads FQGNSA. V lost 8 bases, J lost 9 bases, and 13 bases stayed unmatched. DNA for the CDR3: TGTGCCAGCGGCTCCCGGGACAGTCTCGGGCAGTACTTC. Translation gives CASGSRDSLGQYF.

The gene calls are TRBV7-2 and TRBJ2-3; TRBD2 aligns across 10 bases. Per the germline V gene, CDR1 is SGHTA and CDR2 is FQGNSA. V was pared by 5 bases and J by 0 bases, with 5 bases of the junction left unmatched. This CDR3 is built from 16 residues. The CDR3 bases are TGTGCCAGCAGCCGACTAGCGGGCACTAGCACAGATACGCAGTATTTT. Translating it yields CASSRLAGTSTDTQYF.

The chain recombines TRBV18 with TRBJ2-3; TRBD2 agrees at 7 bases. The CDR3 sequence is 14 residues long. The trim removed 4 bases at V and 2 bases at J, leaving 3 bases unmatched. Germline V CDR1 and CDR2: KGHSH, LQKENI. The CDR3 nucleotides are TGTGCCAGCTCACTAGCGGGCTACACAGATACGCAGTATTTT. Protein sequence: CASSLAGYTDTQYF. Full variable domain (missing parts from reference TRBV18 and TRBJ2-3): NAGVMQNPRHLVRRRGQEARLRCSPMKGHSHVYWYRQLPEEGLKFMVYLQKENIIDESGMPKERFSAEFPKEGPSILRIQQVVRGDSAAYFCASSLAGYTDTQYFGPGTRLTVL.

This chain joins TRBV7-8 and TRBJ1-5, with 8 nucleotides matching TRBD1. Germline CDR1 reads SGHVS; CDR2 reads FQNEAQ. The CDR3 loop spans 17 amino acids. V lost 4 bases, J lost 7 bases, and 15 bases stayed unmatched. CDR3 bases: TGTGCCAGCAGCTCCGGGGCGGACAGGGCTATCGGGCAGCCCCAGCATTTT. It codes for CASSSGADRAIGQPQHF.